The 23 T cell receptor beta chains in this list originate from one sample, sequenced in a study of OX40 agonist ivuxolimab in advanced cancers. The table came from immunoSEQ multiplex PCR; TCRdb's copy has only in-frame clones and leaves some out. Among tens of thousands of clones listed, about nine tenths were seen once. Sequences were derived from CD4+ or CD8+ T cells sorted from blood, sampled in a trial of the OX40 agonist ivuxolimab. All receptors derive from an adult with an advanced solid tumor such as melanoma, head and neck, liver or kidney cancer.

This clone was seen once. J is TRBJ2-5 and V is TRBV5-1; TRBD2 matches at 8 bases. The end of the DNA is better explained by TRBJ2-7, so the J call may be wrong. Germline lookup yields CDR1 SGHRS and CDR2 YFSETQ. The CDR3 runs 14 residues. For the CDR3, the DNA is TGCGCCAGCAGCTTTAGCGGGAAAAAGTACGAGCAGTACTTC. It encodes CASSFSGKKYEQYF.

The chain couples TRBV2 to TRBJ2-1; 10 nucleotides line up with TRBD2. The germline CDR1 and CDR2 sequences are SNHLY and FYNNEI. The CDR3 consists of 12 residues. V was pared by 7 bases and J by 7 bases, with 1 base of the junction left unmatched. Here the CDR3 DNA reads TGTGCCAGCAAACTAGCGGGAAATGAGCAGTTCTTC. Amino acid sequence: CASKLAGNEQFF.

V usage is TRBV13 and J usage is TRBJ2-7; 14 bases align to TRBD2. This CDR3 has 16 amino acids. CDR1 is PRHDT and CDR2 is FYEKMQ in the germline V gene (reference sequence). The trim removed 5 bases at V and 5 bases at J, leaving 8 bases unmatched. In nucleotides, the CDR3 is TGTGCCAGCAGCCCCGGACTAGCGGGAGGTTTGAACGAGCAGTACTTC. Its translation: CASSPGLAGGLNEQYF.

The CDR3 bases are TGTGCCAGCAGTTACTCGGGCCGTATTGGCAATGGCTACACCTTC. Protein: CASSYSGRIGNGYTF. V and J are TRBV6-5 and TRBJ1-2; D not certain. Trimming stripped 0 bases from V and 6 bases from J, with 14 bases between. Germline CDR1 reads MNHEY; CDR2 reads SVGAGI. The CDR3 has 15 residues.

J is TRBJ2-1 and V is TRBV29-1, with 8 bases lining up with TRBD2. Germline CDR1 reads SQVTM; CDR2 reads ANQGSEA. The ends lost 8 bases at V and 2 bases at J; junction bases unmatched: 11. There are 15 residues in the CDR3. CDR3 DNA: TGCAGCTCTGCCGCGGGAGGTAGTACCTACAATGAGCAGTTCTTC. This gives the protein CSSAAGGSTYNEQFF.

The chain recombines TRBV6-5 with TRBJ2-5; the D gene is possibly TRBD2 (5 bases). The V end lost 6 bases, the J end lost 5 bases, and 19 bases lay between the germline ends. The V gene's germline CDR1 is MNHEY and CDR2 SVGAGI. The CDR3 is 15 amino acids. The CDR3 here is CASRNGIKGLETQYF. The CDR3 DNA reads TGTGCCAGCAGGAACGGGATTAAGGGTCTGGAGACCCAGTACTTC.

The chain uses TRBV29-1 and TRBJ1-2; no firm D call. CDR1 SQVTM and CDR2 ANQGSEA come from the germline V gene. V was pared by 6 bases and J by 4 bases, with 15 bases between. The length of the CDR3 is 13 residues. Here the CDR3 DNA reads TGCAGCGTCGAATATCGGTCCGGCTATGGCTACACCTTC. Translating it yields CSVEYRSGYGYTF.

V gene TRBV6-5 combines with J gene TRBJ1-2, with 8 bases that match TRBD1. Germline V gene lookup returns CDR1 MNHEY and CDR2 SVGAGI. CDR3 size: 13 residues. The J segment lost 6 bases and the V segment lost 4 bases, leaving 4 bases of the junction unmatched. In DNA form, the CDR3 reads TGTGCCAGCAGTTCCGCAGGGGGCGATGGCTACACCTTC. The encoded protein is CASSSAGGDGYTF.

The rearrangement links TRBV30 to TRBJ2-7; 9 bases are shared with TRBD2. The germline CDR1 and CDR2 sequences are GTSNPN and SVGIG (reference sequence). J lost 4 bases, V lost 3 bases, and 4 bases had no gene match. There are 13 residues in the CDR3. The CDR3 loop reads CAWRLAGVYEQYF. Here the CDR3 DNA reads TGTGCCTGGAGGTTAGCGGGAGTTTACGAGCAGTACTTC.

As regards this clone: Other DNA sequences in the sample encode the same CDR3. This chain connects TRBV5-1 to TRBJ2-3; TRBD2 aligns across 9 bases. The CDR3 totals 17 residues. Germline V lookup: CDR1 SGHRS, CDR2 YFSETQ. V dropped 5 bases and J dropped 1; count of bases not matched to a gene: 11. The CDR3 DNA reads as TGCGCCAGCAGTAAAAGACTAGCGGTAGATGGCACAGATACGCAGTATTTT. Amino acids: CASSKRLAVDGTDTQYF.

The chain carries TRBV5-6 and TRBJ1-3; perhaps TRBD1 as D (6 bases). Germline V gene sequence: CDR1 SGHDT, CDR2 YYEEEE. Trimming cost V 4 bases and J 4 bases, with 15 bases left between them. There are 15 residues in the CDR3. Here the CDR3 DNA reads TGTGCCAGCAGCGGGGGCCGGGCTTTGGGAAACACCATATATTTT. Translation gives CASSGGRALGNTIYF.

This rearrangement joins TRBV4-1 to TRBJ2-6; 7 nucleotides line up with TRBD1. V lost 1 base to trimming and J lost 2 bases; unmatched junction nucleotides: 8. The CDR3 sequence is 18 residues long. The germline CDR1 and CDR2 sequences are MGHRA and YSYEKL. The DNA for the CDR3 is TGCGCCAGCAGCCAAGCAGGGGGATTAGGGACTGGGGCCAACGTCCTGACTTTC. Its translation: CASSQAGGLGTGANVLTF.

The chain couples TRBV5-1 to TRBJ2-1; 9 bases align to TRBD2. There are 13 residues in the CDR3. From germline, CDR1 is SGHRS and CDR2 YFSETQ. V lost 4 bases, J lost 12 bases, and 8 bases stayed unmatched. DNA of the CDR3: TGCGCCAGCAGCCCGAGTGGACTAGCGTTGCAGTTCTTC. It specifies CASSPSGLALQFF.

This chain uses TRBV7-2 with TRBJ1-5; D remains unclear. The germline gives CDR1 SGHTA, CDR2 FQGNSA. The CDR3 has 13 residues. Trimming took off 3 bases at V and 1 base at J, with 4 bases between the two ends. Here the CDR3 reads CASSLESNQPQHF. The CDR3 DNA sequence: TGTGCCAGCAGCTTGGAGAGCAATCAGCCCCAGCATTTT.

The CDR3 DNA is TGTGCCAGCAGCCCGGGACTTTACAATGAGCAGTTCTTC. Protein sequence: CASSPGLYNEQFF. This chain links TRBV27 with TRBJ2-1; tentative D call: TRBD2 (6 bases). The ends were cut back, 6 bases at V and 4 bases at J, with 10 bases in the middle. Germline assignment: CDR1 MNHEY and CDR2 SMNVEV (reference sequence). The CDR3 contains 13 residues.

In DNA, the CDR3 is TGCGCCAGCAGCTTGGGGCAGGGGGCAACTGGGGCCAACGTCCTGACTTTC. This translates into CASSLGQGATGANVLTF. The V and J genes are TRBV5-1 and TRBJ2-6, with 8 bases lining up with TRBD1. CDR3 length equals 17 residues. J lost 2 bases, V lost 0 bases, and 4 bases had no gene match. Germline lookup yields CDR1 SGHRS and CDR2 YFSETQ. Looking up the rest from reference TRBV5-1 and TRBJ2-6 gives the full variable domain: KAGVTQTPRYLIKTRGQQVTLSCSPISGHRSVSWYQQTPGQGLQFLFEYFSETQRNKGNFPGRFSGRQFSNSRSEMNVSTLELGDSALYLCASSLGQGATGANVLTFGAGSRLTVL.

The rearrangement uses TRBV5-5 and TRBJ2-1; the D gene is possibly TRBD1 (5 bases). Trimming shortened V by 0 bases and J by 10 bases, and 20 bases separated the two germline ends. In germline, CDR1 is SGHKS, CDR2 YYEKEE (reference sequence). CDR3 length: 16 residues. CDR3 sequence: CASSLAPMGPVWEQFF. CDR3 nucleotides: TGTGCCAGCAGCTTGGCCCCCATGGGGCCGGTTTGGGAGCAGTTCTTC.

The chain recombines TRBV10-3 with TRBJ1-2; D is possibly TRBD1 (5 bases). There are 14 residues in the CDR3. Germline V gene data show CDR1 as ENHRY and CDR2 as SYGVKD. Deletions cut 4 bases from V and 8 bases from J, with 17 bases between. The CDR3 sequence is CAISALAGAGGYTF. CDR3 nucleotides: TGTGCCATCAGTGCCCTCGCCGGGGCGGGGGGCTACACCTTC.

This chain joins TRBV6-6 and TRBJ2-1; tentative D call: TRBD2 (5 bases). Germline CDR1 reads MNHNY; CDR2 reads SVGAGI (reference sequence). The V end was cut by 5 bases, the J end by 4 bases, with 15 bases between. The CDR3 extends over 15 amino acids. The CDR3 DNA follows: TGTGCCAGCAGTCGAATTTTTGAGGGTTACAATGAGCAGTTCTTC. This translates into CASSRIFEGYNEQFF.

This clone has a single count. V and J are TRBV5-4 and TRBJ2-2; the D is unclear. The CDR3 spans 15 residues. The germline V gene encodes CDR1 SGHNT and CDR2 YYREEE (reference sequence). V dropped 1 base and J dropped 0 bases, with 7 bases sitting between them. The CDR3 DNA follows: TGTGCCAGCAGCTTGCCTCCACCGAACACCGGGGAGCTGTTTTTT. Its protein product is CASSLPPPNTGELFF.

The chain carries TRBV2 and TRBJ2-1, with 7 bases that match TRBD2. The CDR3 spans 16 residues. Trimming cost V 3 bases and J 5 bases; bases outside gene matches: 10. Germline V gene sequence: CDR1 SNHLY, CDR2 FYNNEI. The CDR3 region is CASSDLSSGANNEQFF. CDR3 nucleotides: TGTGCCAGCAGTGATTTGTCTAGCGGAGCCAACAATGAGCAGTTCTTC. Based on the CDR3 plus reference TRBV2 and TRBJ2-1, the full variable domain is EPEVTQTPSHQVTQMGQEVILRCVPISNHLYFYWYRQILGQKVEFLVSFYNNEISEKSEIFDDQFSVERPDGSNFTLKIRSTKLEDSAMYFCASSDLSSGANNEQFFGPGTRLTVL.

This clone was seen only once. The rearrangement joins TRBV9 to TRBJ2-5; D unresolved. The CDR3 covers 15 residues. Trimming took 0 bases from V and 5 from J, leaving 14 bases between them. CDR1 SGDLS and CDR2 YYNGEE come from the germline V gene. The CDR3 DNA sequence: TGTGCCAGCAGCGTAGTAGGTAGCACCGGGGAGACCCAGTACTTC. It specifies CASSVVGSTGETQYF.

This clone was recorded only once. The V and J genes are TRBV5-4 and TRBJ2-3; 10 nucleotides align to TRBD2. Unmatched junction bases numbered 2, after V lost 0 bases and J lost 4 bases. Germline assignment: CDR1 SGHNT and CDR2 YYREEE (reference sequence). This CDR3 is 15 amino acids long. DNA of the CDR3: TGTGCCAGCAGCTTGGAACTAGCGGGATCAGATACGCAGTATTTT. It yields the protein CASSLELAGSDTQYF.